A selection of T cell receptor beta chains follows, all from one sample in a study of cytomegalovirus exposure and HLA in healthy donors. TCRdb's copy holds only in-frame clones and misses some; the assay was immunoSEQ multiplex PCR. The profile shows 150,000 to 200,000 clones, about 81% of them singletons. Sequences were obtained from PBMCs. These TCRs come from a woman aged 18 to 35 in good health and CMV-seropositive. CDR3s include the opening cysteine and the closing phenylalanine or tryptophan. D genes are given only for firm matches. Part of the rows lack a size; the others show once, few, many or a class for expanded clones.

CASSAGRTGETQYF,TGTGCCAGCAGCGCCGGCAGGACGGGGGAGACCCAGTACTTC,TRBJ2-5,TRBV7-7,-,-
CASRSSGDYGYTF,TGTGCCAGCAGGTCCTCAGGGGACTATGGCTACACCTTC,TRBJ1-2,TRBV27,-,-
CAWSPGTGPYGYTF,TGTGCCTGGAGTCCCGGGACAGGGCCCTATGGCTACACCTTC,TRBJ1-2,TRBV30,-,TRBD1
CASSLTITGDQYF,TGTGCCAGCAGCTTAACCATAACAGGGGACCAGTATTTT,TRBJ2-3,TRBV7-3,-,TRBD1
CASSPRAAYNTGELFF,TGTGCCAGCAGCCCCCGAGCGGCCTATAATACCGGGGAGCTGTTTTTT,TRBJ2-2,TRBV9,-,-
CASSLSRWGGDSTDTQYF,TGTGCCAGCAGTTTATCCCGTTGGGGCGGGGACAGCACAGATACGCAGTATTTT,TRBJ2-3,TRBV28,-,-
CASTPGQVNTEAFF,TGTGCCAGTACCCCAGGACAGGTAAACACTGAAGCTTTCTTT,TRBJ1-1,TRBV19,once,TRBD1
CASSPLGGSEAFF,TGTGCCAGCAGTCCCCTCGGGGGATCTGAAGCTTTCTTT,TRBJ1-1,TRBV27,-,-
CASSTVDRVGNGYTF,TGTGCCAGCAGCACCGTCGACAGGGTAGGGAATGGCTACACCTTC,TRBJ1-2,TRBV6-1,-,TRBD1
CTSSQPRLALYNEQFF,TGCACCAGCAGCCAACCCAGACTAGCGTTATACAATGAGCAGTTCTTC,TRBJ2-1,TRBV1,-,-
CASSDSPSSYNEQFF,TGTGCCAGCAGTGATAGCCCCTCTTCCTACAATGAGCAGTTCTTC,TRBJ2-1,TRBV9,-,-
CASSLMGASGGGQETQYF,TGCGCCAGCAGCCTCATGGGGGCTAGCGGGGGGGGCCAAGAGACCCAGTACTTC,TRBJ2-5,TRBV4-1,-,TRBD2
CASSVITGDNEQFF,TGCGCCAGCAGCGTAATTACGGGGGACAATGAGCAGTTCTTC,TRBJ2-1,TRBV5-1,-,-
CASRLTPGGLNTEAFF,TGTGCCAGTAGACTAACCCCGGGGGGTCTGAACACTGAAGCTTTCTTT,TRBJ1-1,TRBV19,-,-
CASSPLTRETQYF,TGTGCCAGCTCACCCCTTACCAGGGAGACCCAGTACTTC,TRBJ2-5,TRBV18,-,-
CASSKLTDEQYF,TGTGCCAGCAGTAAGCTTACAGACGAGCAGTACTTC,TRBJ2-7,TRBV6-6,-,-
CASSEVSSGANGLTF,TGTGCCAGTAGTGAGGTTTCCTCTGGGGCCAACGGCCTGACTTTC,TRBJ2-6,TRBV19,-,-
CASSDSQGVSSYNSPLHF,TGTGCCAGCAGTGATTCCCAAGGGGTGAGCTCCTATAATTCACCCCTCCACTTT,TRBJ1-6,TRBV6-1,-,-
CATQMNTEAFF,TGTGCCACGCAGATGAACACTGAAGCTTTCTTT,TRBJ1-1,TRBV2,-,-
CASSPPDRGNGYTF,TGTGCCAGCAGTCCCCCCGACAGGGGTAATGGCTACACCTTC,TRBJ1-2,TRBV6-5,few,TRBD1
CSAKTADTQYF,TGCAGTGCAAAAACGGCAGATACGCAGTATTTT,TRBJ2-3,TRBV20-1,-,-
CAWSRGGRRFSYNEQFF,TGTGCCTGGAGTCGGGGGGGGCGACGATTCTCCTACAATGAGCAGTTCTTC,TRBJ2-1,TRBV30,few,TRBD2
CASSSRRAITGELFF,TGTGCCAGCAGCTCCCGGAGGGCGATCACCGGGGAGCTGTTTTTT,TRBJ2-2,TRBV7-3,-,-
CASSQTPYSGNTIYF,TGTGCCAGCAGCCAGACACCGTACTCTGGAAACACCATATATTTT,TRBJ1-3,TRBV9,-,-
CASSLQGGSPLHF,TGCGCCAGCAGCTTGCAGGGGGGATCACCCCTCCACTTT,TRBJ1-6,TRBV5-1,few,TRBD1
CASRKGSQNIQYF,TGTGCCAGCAGAAAGGGGTCCCAAAACATTCAGTACTTC,TRBJ2-4,TRBV6-1,few,-
CASSQGQGGRTGELFF,TGCGCCAGCAGCCAAGGACAGGGCGGTAGAACCGGGGAGCTGTTTTTT,TRBJ2-2,TRBV4-1,-,TRBD1
CASSAAGTGVYEQYF,TGTGCCAGCAGCGCAGCCGGGACAGGGGTGTACGAGCAGTACTTC,TRBJ2-7,TRBV7-9,-,TRBD1
CATSSASDKSTSTDTQYF,TGTGCCACCAGCAGCGCGTCTGACAAGAGTACTAGCACAGATACGCAGTATTTT,TRBJ2-3,TRBV15,-,-
CAIRSGGSSEQYF,TGTGCCATACGCTCAGGGGGTAGTAGCGAGCAGTACTTC,TRBJ2-7,TRBV6-1,-,TRBD1
CASSSRSGTGLGTGELFF,TGTGCCAGCAGCTCACGCAGTGGGACAGGGTTAGGGACCGGGGAGCTGTTTTTT,TRBJ2-2,TRBV11-2,-,TRBD1
CASSLDTGASNYGYTF,TGTGCCAGCAGCTTAGATACAGGGGCCTCCAACTATGGCTACACCTTC,TRBJ1-2,TRBV7-2,-,TRBD1
CASSLASGPNTGELFF,TGCGCCAGCAGCCTCGCTAGCGGTCCGAACACCGGGGAGCTGTTTTTT,TRBJ2-2,TRBV4-1,-,TRBD2
CASSLFSGGNTGELFF,TGCGCCAGCAGCTTGTTCTCAGGGGGAAACACCGGGGAGCTGTTTTTT,TRBJ2-2,TRBV5-1,-,TRBD1
CASSETGLAGGTNTGELFF,TGTGCCAGCAGCGAAACGGGACTAGCGGGGGGTACGAACACCGGGGAGCTGTTTTTT,TRBJ2-2,TRBV6-4,once,TRBD2